These 25 T cell receptor beta chains came from one sample sequenced in a study of OX40 agonist ivuxolimab in advanced cancers. Receptor amplification or capture employed the immunoSEQ multiplex PCR assay. TCRdb mirrors the immuneACCESS table, restricted to in-frame sequences. Some clones are absent from its copies; in checked studies, under half trace to an unresolved V gene, and the reason for the others is unknown. The sample yields under 70,000 clones; about 85% were counted once. The top ten clones comprise around 2% of the sample. Here the sequenced sample was CD4+ or CD8+ T cells sorted from blood, taken in a trial of the OX40 agonist ivuxolimab. The receptors shown here come from an adult with an advanced solid tumor such as melanoma, head and neck, liver or kidney cancer.

The chain carries TRBV6-1 and TRBJ2-7; D call uncertain. Per the germline V gene, CDR1 is MNHNS and CDR2 is SASEGT. The CDR3 runs to 14 residues. Trimming took 5 bases from V and 7 from J, leaving 18 bases between them. The chain's CDR3 is CASSIRAPLGEQYF. Here the CDR3 DNA reads TGTGCCAGCAGTATAAGGGCCCCTCTGGGAGAGCAGTACTTC.

The rearrangement links TRBV5-1 to TRBJ1-4, with a possible D match to TRBD1 (6 bases). Germline V CDR1 and CDR2: SGHRS, YFSETQ. Trimming removed 0 bases at V and 7 bases at J, with 13 bases between. This CDR3 is built from 15 residues. CDR3 loop: CASSLGDLGGEKLFF. The CDR3 DNA reads as TGCGCCAGCAGCTTGGGGGACCTAGGGGGTGAAAAACTGTTTTTT.

This clone has just one count. CDR3 in DNA: TGTGCCAGCAGCCCACGGGGGGGTAACAACGAGCAGTACTTC. The encoded protein is CASSPRGGNNEQYF. The V call is TRBV7-2, the J call TRBJ2-7; 8 nucleotides align to TRBD2. Germline assignment: CDR1 SGHTA and CDR2 FQGNSA. With 5 bases clipped from V and 5 bases from J, the junction kept 8 bases outside the gene matches. This CDR3 spans 14 amino acids.

CDR3 region: CASSQGAGIANTEAFF. The DNA of the CDR3 is TGTGCCAGCAGCCAAGGTGCAGGGATCGCCAACACTGAAGCTTTCTTT. The chain is built from TRBV4-2 and TRBJ1-1; TRBD1 is a possible D gene (5 bases). The CDR3 sequence is 16 residues long. Germline CDR1 and CDR2: LGHNA and YNFKEQ. The ends were cut back, 1 base at V and 2 bases at J, with 14 bases in the middle.

The J gene is TRBJ2-7, the V gene TRBV4-1; D not resolved. The CDR3 runs to 16 residues. Trimming cost V 0 bases and J 5 bases, with 17 bases left between them. Germline-derived CDR1 and CDR2 are MGHRA and YSYEKL. For the CDR3, the DNA is TGCGCCAGCAGCCAAGATCTGGCTTCTAGAGGACACGAGCAGTACTTC. Amino acid sequence: CASSQDLASRGHEQYF.

The V and J genes are TRBV27 and TRBJ2-2, with D possibly TRBD2 on 5 matching bases. Trimming pared 3 bases from V and 4 bases from J, leaving 12 bases between. Per the germline V gene, CDR1 is MNHEY and CDR2 is SMNVEV (reference sequence). There are 15 residues in the CDR3. CDR3 in amino acids: CASSLGASGTGELFF. The DNA for the CDR3 is TGTGCCAGCAGTTTGGGAGCATCGGGCACCGGGGAGCTGTTTTTT.

The chain carries TRBV9 and TRBJ1-1; D is unclear. Germline V lookup: CDR1 SGDLS, CDR2 YYNGEE. V lost 1 base to trimming and J lost 0 bases, with 10 bases between them. The CDR3 runs to 15 residues. The CDR3 is CASSVMAGLNTEAFF. The CDR3, as DNA: TGTGCCAGCAGCGTAATGGCAGGATTGAACACTGAAGCTTTCTTT.

Concerning this clone: At one boundary the junction diverges from the germline segment, which might be a read error. The chain has TRBV9 and TRBJ2-3; TRBD2 matches at 8 bases. CDR1 and CDR2 from the germline V gene are SGDLS and YYNGEE. The CDR3 length is 14 residues. The CDR3 nucleotides read TGTGCCAGCAGCGTTCGGACTAGCAAAGATACGCAGTATTTT. It codes for CASSVRTSKDTQYF. The whole variable domain, filled in from reference TRBV9 and TRBJ2-3, reads DSGVTQTPKHLITATGQRVTLRCSPRSGDLSVYWYQQSLDQGLQFLIQYYNGEERAKGNILERFSAQQFPDLHSELNLSSLELGDSALYFCASSVRTSKDTQYFGPGTRLTVL.

This chain connects TRBV25-1 to TRBJ2-1; tentatively, D is TRBD2 (6 bases). Trimming removed 4 bases from V and 12 bases from J, with 16 bases in between. Germline V CDR1 and CDR2: MGHDK, SYGVNS. The CDR3 sequence is 13 residues long. The CDR3 spells CASSVKAGFSQFF. The CDR3 region has the DNA TGTGCCAGCAGTGTAAAAGCGGGTTTTTCGCAGTTCTTC.

J is TRBJ2-5 and V is TRBV7-2; TRBD2 matches 7 bases. The CDR3 is 15 residues long. V shed 1 base and J 4 bases; nucleotides not matched to a gene: 6. Per the germline V gene, CDR1 is SGHTA and CDR2 is FQGNSA. This chain's CDR3 is CASSLGTRRRETQYF. DNA for the CDR3: TGTGCCAGCAGCTTAGGGACTAGGCGTAGAGAGACCCAGTACTTC. The whole variable domain, filled in from reference TRBV7-2 and TRBJ2-5, reads GAGVSQSPSNKVTEKGKDVELRCDPISGHTALYWYRQSLGQGLEFLIYFQGNSAPDKSGLPSDRFSAERTGGSVSTLTIQRTQQEDSAVYLCASSLGTRRRETQYFGPGTRLLVL.

About this clone itself: Different DNA sequences within this sample yield the same CDR3. CDR3 sequence reads: CAIRTVDEQFF. Written as DNA, the CDR3 is TGTGCCATCAGGACCGTCGATGAGCAGTTCTTC. This chain joins TRBV10-3 and TRBJ2-1; D gene unclear. Germline loops: CDR1 ENHRY, CDR2 SYGVKD. The CDR3 has 11 amino acids. V was shortened by 6 bases and J by 8 bases, with 8 bases between the two germline ends.

This clone was picked up one time. The chain employs TRBV5-1 and TRBJ2-5; perhaps TRBD2 as D (5 bases). Germline V gene data show CDR1 as SGHRS and CDR2 as YFSETQ. Trimming shortened V by 7 bases and J by 0 bases, and 13 bases separated the two germline ends. This CDR3 contains 14 residues. DNA of the CDR3: TGCGCCAGCTGGGGAGACGGGTACCAAGAGACCCAGTACTTC. This translates into CASWGDGYQETQYF.

The CDR3, as DNA: TGTGCCAGTAGTATTCGCCCGGACAGACTGAGTTCACCCCTCCACTTT. This codes for CASSIRPDRLSSPLHF. This sequence joins TRBV19 and TRBJ1-6; a weak D match, TRBD1 (6 bases). The CDR3 is 16 residues long. Germline loops: CDR1 LNHDA, CDR2 SQIVND (reference sequence). The V gene lost 3 bases and the J gene lost 9 bases, with 18 bases spanning the gap.

As for this clone: The junction shows a germline mismatch at one end, possibly a read error. The gene calls are TRBV7-7 and TRBJ2-7; 11 bases agree with TRBD2. The germline V gene has CDR1 SSHAT and CDR2 FNYEAQ (reference sequence). The CDR3 is 18 amino acids. The CDR3 spells CASTLSTTSGTFSYEQYF. The CDR3 region has the DNA TGTGCTAGCACTCTAAGTACGACTAGCGGGACCTTCTCCTACGAGCAGTACTTC.

The chain couples TRBV5-1 to TRBJ2-5; a weak D match, TRBD1 (6 bases). Per germline, CDR1 SGHRS and CDR2 YFSETQ. Trimming removed 4 bases at V and 7 bases at J, with 17 bases between. The CDR3 is 14 amino acids. The CDR3 reads CASSADRSLGTQYF. The CDR3 nucleotides read TGCGCCAGCAGCGCAGACAGGTCCTTAGGGACCCAGTACTTC.

The chain joins TRBV7-8 to TRBJ2-7; maybe TRBD2 (5 bases). CDR3 length equals 14 residues. V was shortened by 1 base and J by 1 base, with 8 bases between the two germline ends. The germline gives CDR1 SGHVS, CDR2 FQNEAQ. The CDR3 region has the DNA TGTGCCAGCAGCTTAGATGGGGAGTCCTACGAGCAGTACTTC. Its translation: CASSLDGESYEQYF.

This chain links TRBV15 with TRBJ2-3; D remains ambiguous. The CDR3 runs to 14 residues. Germline V gene lookup returns CDR1 LNHNV and CDR2 YYDKDF (reference sequence). Trimming pared 0 bases from V and 5 bases from J, leaving 9 bases between. The DNA for the CDR3 is TGTGCCACCAGCAGAGACCAGGCCAGAGATACGCAGTATTTT. As protein: CATSRDQARDTQYF.

The chain uses TRBV5-4 and TRBJ2-1, with D possibly being TRBD1 (6 bases). The CDR3 extends over 13 amino acids. V was cut by 4 bases and J by 4 bases, with 9 bases left in between. Germline V gene data show CDR1 as SGHNT and CDR2 as YYREEE (reference sequence). CDR3 region: CASSMGQYNEQFF. The CDR3 DNA follows: TGTGCCAGCAGCATGGGACAATACAATGAGCAGTTCTTC.

The V call is TRBV5-1, the J call TRBJ2-7, with D perhaps TRBD1 (6 bases). The CDR3 runs 15 residues. Per the germline V gene, CDR1 is SGHRS and CDR2 is YFSETQ. Trimming took off 5 bases at V and 6 bases at J, with 21 bases between the two ends. CDR3 residues: CASRFTGSIEGEQYF. The CDR3 coding sequence is TGCGCCAGCAGATTTACAGGGTCGATTGAGGGCGAGCAGTACTTC.

The V gene is TRBV5-3, the J gene TRBJ1-5; 8 nucleotides agree with TRBD1. TRBV5-3 is an ORF; its function is uncertain. This CDR3 has 19 residues. The J segment lost 2 bases and the V segment lost 6 bases, leaving 19 bases of the junction unmatched. This chain's CDR3 is CARTEQGAHHWIGNQPQHF. CDR3 nucleotide sequence: TGTGCCAGAACAGAGCAGGGGGCGCATCATTGGATTGGCAATCAGCCCCAGCATTTT.

This clone came up a few times. The chain uses TRBV19 and TRBJ2-3, with 12 bases matching TRBD1. This CDR3 is 16 amino acids long. Germline CDR1 LNHDA, CDR2 SQIVND (reference sequence). V lost 6 bases to trimming and J lost 7 bases; unmatched junction nucleotides: 11. CDR3 sequence (DNA): TGTGCCAGTAGCCCACTCGGGACAGGGGGCTTGAATACGCAGTATTTT. It is translated as CASSPLGTGGLNTQYF.

The gene calls are TRBV6-5 and TRBJ2-1, with 7 nucleotides matching TRBD2. From germline, CDR1 is MNHEY and CDR2 SVGAGI. This CDR3 spans 16 amino acids. V gave up 2 bases and J gave up 0 bases; unmatched junction bases: 4. CDR3 amino acids: CASSYRRESSYNEQFF. The CDR3 bases are TGTGCCAGCAGTTACCGGCGGGAGAGCTCCTACAATGAGCAGTTCTTC.

The V gene is TRBV6-1, the J gene TRBJ1-1; D call uncertain. This CDR3 is 11 amino acids long. Trimming cost V 6 bases and J 4 bases, with 6 bases left between them. Germline V gives CDR1 MNHNS, CDR2 SASEGT. CDR3 loop: CASSRGTEAFF. Here the CDR3 DNA reads TGTGCCAGCAGCCGGGGCACTGAAGCTTTCTTT.

The chain couples TRBV18 to TRBJ2-7, with D tentatively TRBD1 (7 bases). Per the germline V gene, CDR1 is KGHSH and CDR2 is LQKENI. The CDR3 totals 15 residues. V lost 0 bases, J lost 3 bases, and 12 bases lay in between. The CDR3, as DNA: TGTGCCAGCTCACCACCCGGCCAGGGGGGCTACGAGCAGTACTTC. This sequence encodes CASSPPGQGGYEQYF.

The V and J genes are TRBV7-2 and TRBJ1-4; 9 nucleotides align to TRBD1. From germline, CDR1 is SGHTA and CDR2 FQGNSA. Germline trimming cut 4 bases from V and 7 bases from J; bases unmatched to any gene: 4. The CDR3 has 14 residues. The CDR3 coding sequence is TGTGCCAGCAGCTCCGGGACAGGGTCTGAAAAACTGTTTTTT. Residues: CASSSGTGSEKLFF.